This TCR beta chain came from a study of cytomegalovirus exposure and HLA in healthy donors. Profiling relied on immunoSEQ multiplex PCR, and the TCRdb table lists in-frame clones only, not all of them. The sample holds some 260,000 clones; roughly 87% are singletons and the top ten take approximately 3.1%. V was pared by 2 bases and J by 3 bases, with 17 bases between. CDR3 length: 17 amino acids. The germline V gene encodes CDR1 LNHNV and CDR2 YYDKDF (reference sequence). The donors were members of the roughly 120-subject validation cohort (separate from the roughly 660-subject first cohort). Comments on this clone: Its antigen is still unknown.

Regarding the study as a whole: One later analysis, an examination of the 90 to 150 validation repertoires, found that first-cohort TCR clusters tended to co-occur in them.

This TCR derives from a woman aged 25 to 39 in good health and CMV-seronegative. The V gene is TRBV15, the J gene TRBJ2-1; D tentatively fits TRBD1 or TRBD2 (5 bases each). Sequenced material: PBMCs. The CDR3 loop is CATSRYAGAGFYNEQFF. CDR3 nucleotides: TGTGCCACCAGCAGATACGCGGGCGCAGGGTTCTACAATGAGCAGTTCTTC.